The entry that follows covers one T cell receptor (beta chain) sequence. The second PCR ran about 6 to 12 cycles with a sample-barcoded 5' primer and J-beta primers. Each cDNA was tagged by a template-switch adaptor containing 12 random nucleotides. Using its own MiXCR run on the 5' RACE reads, TCRdb lists one record per CDR3 protein. The sample holds about 900,000 distinct CDR3 sequences, around 48% seen once. Germline CDR1 ENHRY, CDR2 SYGVKD. CDR3 length: 14 amino acids. The V end lost 0 bases, the J end lost 4 bases, and 9 bases lay between the germline ends. This sample is part of a study of blood T cells in healthy people across ages.

The chain carries TRBV10-3 and TRBJ1-1, with D maybe TRBD1 (5 bases). Material: blood. The TCR comes from a man aged 25-45 years in good health. CDR3 residues: CAISESQGLTEAFF. The CDR3 bases are TGTGCCATCAGTGAGTCGCAGGGCCTCACTGAAGCTTTCTTT.